This T cell receptor (beta chain) comes out of a study of read filtering for tumor transcriptome and immune sequencing. Findings and caveats of the study: In IR-seq, single-read clonotypes were around four fifths of clonotypes but approximately 3.5% of reads. IR-seq captured clonotypes deeper and more reliably than RNA-seq.

Molecular barcoded adaptors covering alpha/delta and beta/gamma chains were used on approximately 400 ng RNA. MiXCR, run by TCRdb on the reads, gives a single entry per CDR3 protein. The sample contains approximately 59,000 distinct CDR3 sequences, about 12% of which appear only once. This clonotype came up many times. Its cognate antigen is unknown. This CDR3 has 16 residues. The V gene end was trimmed by 2 bases and the J gene end by 5 bases; junction bases not matched to a gene: 7. Per the germline V gene, CDR1 is SGHRS and CDR2 is YFSETQ. Sequenced: a population of CD138-negative cells sorted from bone marrow. The sequence derives from a donor at least 40 years old with multiple myeloma. The V gene is TRBV5-1, the J gene TRBJ1-1; 12 bases line up with TRBD1. The CDR3 DNA is TGCGCCAGCAGCTTTGGGACAGGGGGCAGACGGACTGAAGCTTTCTTT. The encoded protein is CASSFGTGGRRTEAFF.